This TCR beta chain was sequenced for a study of OX40 agonist ivuxolimab in advanced cancers. As regards this clone: The antigen remains undetermined.

Points from the study as a whole: Within 6 weeks, CD4+ and CD8+ blood T cells expanded clonally at 0.1 to 3.0 mg/kg. Among the least clonally expanded were partial responders at 0.1-3.0 mg/kg.

The CDR3 consists of 13 residues. Per germline, CDR1 ENHRY and CDR2 SYGVKD. V was clipped by 0 bases and J by 7 bases, with 9 bases between them. TCRdb's copy holds only in-frame clones and misses some; the assay was immunoSEQ multiplex PCR. The table has about 48,000 clones, approximately 84% seen once; the top ten hold approximately 1.2%. The chain employs TRBV10-3 and TRBJ1-1; TRBD1 is a possible D gene (6 bases). The receptor was isolated from an adult with an advanced solid tumor such as melanoma, head and neck, liver or kidney cancer. Here the sequenced sample was CD4+ or CD8+ T cells sorted from blood, taken in a trial of the OX40 agonist ivuxolimab. The CDR3 DNA is TGTGCCATCAGTGAGTCAAGGGGGGGTGAAGCTTTCTTT. This codes for CAISESRGGEAFF.